The text below deals with one T cell receptor (beta chain). Its antigen is not identified. This sample is drawn from a study of T cell responses to AZD1222 COVID-19 vaccine. Whole-study findings and limits: Spike-specific TCR repertoires showed rising breadth and depth after two AZD1222 doses. The donor cohort was predominantly white British with a female majority, and clonal diversity may have been underestimated.

Deletions cut 5 bases from V and 2 bases from J, with 10 bases between. The CDR3 is made up of 14 amino acids. Germline V gives CDR1 SNHLY, CDR2 FYNNEI. Only in-frame clones appear in the TCRdb table, and some are missing; sequencing was by immunoSEQ multiplex PCR. The profile shows approximately 180,000 clones, 85% to 90% of them singletons. The receptor was isolated from an adult in good health. The V call is TRBV2, the J call TRBJ1-5; D not certain. The sample in question was peripheral blood, obtained on day 0 of AZD1222 vaccination. In DNA, the CDR3 is TGTGCCAGCAGTAGGGTGCAGGGCAATCAGCCCCAGCATTTT. This translates into CASSRVQGNQPQHF. Full variable domain (rest looked up from reference TRBV2 and TRBJ1-5): EPEVTQTPSHQVTQMGQEVILRCVPISNHLYFYWYRQILGQKVEFLVSFYNNEISEKSEIFDDQFSVERPDGSNFTLKIRSTKLEDSAMYFCASSRVQGNQPQHFGDGTRLSIL.